The 6 T cell receptor beta chains below all came from one sample that was sequenced in a study of graft-versus-host responses after intestinal transplantation. Sequencing was performed with immunoSEQ multiplex PCR; in TCRdb, only in-frame clones are kept and a portion is missing. The sample records 15,000 to 20,000 clones, 80% to 90% being singletons. The source material was PBMCs, sampled around 110 days after intestinal transplant. The receptor set was obtained from a human patient who received an intestinal transplant, so some T cells may come from the graft donor.

The genes are TRBV9 and TRBJ2-1; TRBD1 aligns across 9 bases. This CDR3 has 15 amino acids. Germline V gene sequence: CDR1 SGDLS, CDR2 YYNGEE. Trimming at V came to 2 bases and at J to 5 bases, leaving 5 bases not matched to a gene. The CDR3 spells CASSVGQGLNNEQFF. The CDR3 DNA sequence: TGTGCCAGCAGCGTCGGACAGGGGCTCAACAATGAGCAGTTCTTC.

As to this clone: Other DNA sequences in this sample translate to the same CDR3. The CDR3: CASSLGDTEAFF. The DNA of the CDR3 is TGTGCCAGCAGTTTAGGGGACACTGAAGCTTTCTTT. This sequence joins TRBV28 and TRBJ1-1, with D uncertain. V lost 2 bases, J lost 3 bases, and 4 bases lay in between. The CDR3 is 12 residues long. Germline assignment: CDR1 MDHEN and CDR2 SYDVKM.

The V gene is TRBV21-1, the J gene TRBJ2-7; the tabulated D call, TRBD2, remains unverified against the DNA. TRBV21-1 is annotated as a pseudogene. The CDR3 has 16 residues. This CDR3 reads CASSKGGNYWAYEQYF. The CDR3 DNA follows: TGTGCCAGCAGCAAAGGAGGCAACTACTGGGCCTACGAGCAGTACTTC.

V is TRBV5-4 and J is TRBJ1-1, with no clear D. Between the trimmed V and J ends, which lost 0 bases and 6 bases, there was a span of 9 bases. Germline V CDR1 and CDR2: SGHNT, YYREEE (reference sequence). The length of the CDR3 is 13 residues. This chain's CDR3 is CASSLEFRAEAFF. The CDR3 DNA reads as TGTGCCAGCAGCTTGGAGTTTCGGGCTGAAGCTTTCTTT. The whole variable domain, remainder taken from reference TRBV5-4 and TRBJ1-1, is ETGVTQSPTHLIKTRGQQVTLRCSSQSGHNTVSWYQQALGQGPQFIFQYYREEENGRGNFPPRFSGLQFPNYSSELNVNALELDDSALYLCASSLEFRAEAFFGQGTRLTVV.

V and J are TRBV6-6 and TRBJ1-3; 8 bases fit TRBD1. This CDR3 contains 14 residues. The ends lost 2 bases at V and 3 bases at J; junction bases unmatched: 0. Germline-derived CDR1 and CDR2 are MNHNY and SVGAGI (reference sequence). CDR3 DNA sequence: TGTGCCAGCAGTTACACAGGGGGTGGAAACACCATATATTTT. Protein product: CASSYTGGGNTIYF.

The chain carries TRBV10-3 and TRBJ2-1; D possibly corresponds to TRBD2 (7 bases). Germline V gene data show CDR1 as ENHRY and CDR2 as SYGVKD. V lost 7 bases and J 9 bases, leaving 16 bases between the germline ends. The CDR3 loop spans 13 amino acids. CDR3 DNA sequence: TGTGCCATCAAGTTAGGGGGGGTCGGTGAGCAGTTCTTC. The encoded protein is CAIKLGGVGEQFF.